This is a list of T cell receptor beta chains from one sample in a study of patients and donors after allogeneic stem cell transplantation. TCRdb re-called the RT-PCR reads through MiXCR, storing one row per CDR3 protein. The profile shows 920,000 or so distinct CDR3 sequences, 15% to 20% of them singletons. Specimen: blood, either unsorted or a sorted T cell fraction (not recorded which). These receptors were collected from a human donor who was either an allogeneic HSCT recipient or a stem cell or donor lymphocyte infusion donor (not recorded which). It is not recorded whose cells these are; they may come from a transplant donor. Each CDR3 is given with its conserved first and last residue. Fields, in order: J gene, D gene, clone size, V gene, CDR3 protein, CDR3 DNA. D genes are given only for firm matches. For some rows the clone size is stated as once, few or many, or as a class when expanded; others skip it.

>TRBJ2-7|-|-|TRBV20-1
CSAGRNTEQYF
TGCAGTGCTGGTAGGAACACAGAGCAGTACTTC
>TRBJ2-7|TRBD2|once|TRBV7-2
CASSTWTSGRPWAEQYF
TGTGCCAGCAGCACGTGGACTAGCGGGAGGCCCTGGGCCGAGCAGTACTTC
>TRBJ2-4|TRBD2|few|TRBV20-1
CSARGASGGTKNIQYF
TGCAGTGCTAGAGGTGCTAGCGGAGGGACCAAAAACATTCAGTACTTC
>TRBJ1-5|-|-|TRBV5-1
CASSKTDPSNQPQHF
TGCGCCAGCAGCAAGACAGACCCTAGCAATCAGCCCCAGCATTTT
>TRBJ2-5|TRBD2|-|TRBV7-9
CASRTSGTQETQYF
TGTGCCAGCAGGACTAGCGGGACTCAAGAGACCCAGTACTTC
>TRBJ2-7|TRBD1|-|TRBV6-1
CASSGQGAVSYEQYF
TGTGCCAGCAGTGGGCAGGGGGCGGTCTCCTACGAGCAGTACTTC
>TRBJ2-7|TRBD1|few|TRBV29-1
CSVAGGSPVQYF
TGCAGCGTTGCAGGGGGCAGTCCCGTGCAGTACTTC
>TRBJ1-5|TRBD1|-|TRBV12-3/TRBV12-4
CASSLPRDRLNQPQHF
TGTGCCAGCAGTCTCCCACGGGACAGACTCAATCAGCCCCAGCATTTT
>TRBJ2-7|-|large|TRBV3-1
CASSQLARSSYEQYF
TGTGCCAGCAGCCAGTTAGCGCGGAGCTCCTACGAGCAGTACTTC
>TRBJ2-3|-|-|TRBV11-1
CASSPGRLTDTQYF
TGTGCCAGCAGCCCCGGGCGGCTCACAGATACGCAGTATTTT
>TRBJ2-2|TRBD1|few|TRBV12-3/TRBV12-4
CASSGTDRLTGELFF
TGTGCCAGCAGCGGGACGGACAGGCTAACCGGGGAGCTGTTTTTT
>TRBJ2-3|-|few|TRBV12-3/TRBV12-4
CASSLQSGTPQYF
TGTGCCAGCAGCTTACAATCCGGGACCCCGCAGTATTTT
>TRBJ1-5|-|many|TRBV27
CASKWRDYSNQPQHF
TGTGCCAGCAAGTGGAGGGATTATAGCAATCAGCCCCAGCATTTT
>TRBJ2-7|TRBD1|-|TRBV11-2
CASSFRGLRDRYEQYF
TGTGCCAGCAGCTTTAGAGGCCTTCGGGACAGATACGAGCAGTACTTC
>TRBJ2-5|-|many|TRBV12-3/TRBV12-4
CASSFPGSTQETQYF
TGTGCCAGCAGTTTCCCCGGCTCGACCCAAGAGACCCAGTACTTC
>TRBJ2-1|TRBD1|-|TRBV28
CASSTGTANTNEQFF
TGTGCCAGCAGCACGGGGACAGCCAACACCAATGAGCAGTTCTTC
>TRBJ1-2|-|-|TRBV24-1
CATTRGYGYTF
TGTGCCACCACGAGGGGCTATGGCTACACCTTC
>TRBJ1-2|-|-|TRBV29-1
CSVEHSWGKNYGYTF
TGCAGCGTTGAACATTCGTGGGGCAAGAACTATGGCTACACCTTC
>TRBJ1-1|-|few|TRBV5-6
CASITTGTPNTEAFF
TGTGCCAGCATTACGACCGGGACCCCGAACACTGAAGCTTTCTTT
>TRBJ1-3|-|-|TRBV4-1
CASSPQQHSGNTIYF
TGCGCCAGCAGCCCTCAACAGCACTCTGGAAACACCATATATTTT
>TRBJ1-1|-|-|TRBV20-1
CSAKFPGVKGSTEAFF
TGCAGTGCAAAGTTCCCAGGAGTCAAAGGGTCCACTGAAGCTTTCTTT
>TRBJ2-1|-|few|TRBV20-1
CSARVWGALNNEQFF
TGCAGTGCTAGAGTATGGGGGGCACTTAACAATGAGCAGTTCTTC
>TRBJ2-1|TRBD1|few|TRBV15
CATSRPRDSAYNEQFF
TGTGCCACCAGCAGACCCCGGGACAGTGCGTACAATGAGCAGTTCTTC
>TRBJ1-1|-|-|TRBV2
CASVLEGGTEAFF
TGTGCCAGCGTCTTAGAGGGTGGCACTGAAGCTTTCTTT
>TRBJ1-4|TRBD1|few|TRBV12-3/TRBV12-4
CASTHRGRGSEKLFF
TGTGCCTCTACTCACAGGGGGCGCGGTAGCGAAAAACTGTTTTTT
>TRBJ2-7|-|-|TRBV11-1
CASSLDIGGRGRPLSYEQYF
TGTGCCAGCAGCTTAGACATTGGGGGCAGGGGTCGCCCCCTCTCCTACGAGCAGTACTTC
>TRBJ2-2|-|few|TRBV2
CASKGSNTGELFF
TGTGCCAGCAAGGGCTCGAACACCGGGGAGCTGTTTTTT
>TRBJ2-1|-|-|TRBV18
CASSPGKARANNEQFF
TGTGCCAGCTCACCAGGGAAGGCCCGGGCGAACAATGAGCAGTTCTTC
>TRBJ1-6|-|few|TRBV27
CASSLYPGPSPLHF
TGTGCCAGCAGTTTATACCCGGGACCTTCACCCCTCCACTTT
>TRBJ1-2|TRBD1|-|TRBV2
CASSEFRDRATQGYTF
TGTGCCAGCAGTGAATTTCGGGACAGGGCTACTCAGGGCTACACCTTC
>TRBJ1-1|TRBD1|-|TRBV9
CASSVGTGAPGTEAFF
TGTGCCAGCAGCGTAGGGACAGGGGCACCGGGCACTGAAGCTTTCTTT
>TRBJ2-3|TRBD1|few|TRBV2
CASGPDRKNTDTQYF
TGTGCCAGCGGCCCGGACAGGAAGAACACAGATACGCAGTATTTT
>TRBJ2-5|TRBD1|many|TRBV12-3/TRBV12-4
CASSSLQGNRAETQYF
TGTGCCAGCAGTTCCCTACAGGGGAATAGGGCAGAGACCCAGTACTTC
>TRBJ2-6|-|-|TRBV6-1
CASSLTPVSSGANVLTF
TGTGCCAGCAGTCTGACACCCGTCAGCTCTGGGGCCAACGTCCTGACTTTC
>TRBJ2-7|TRBD1|few|TRBV20-1
CSVPLGQGYYEQYF
TGCAGTGTCCCCCTGGGACAGGGATACTACGAGCAGTACTTC
>TRBJ2-6|TRBD2|few|TRBV12-5
CASGLGSGYAGANVLTF
TGTGCTAGTGGTTTAGGTAGCGGGTACGCGGGGGCCAACGTCCTGACTTTC
>TRBJ2-5|TRBD2|few|TRBV9
CASSPEGLPQETQYF
TGTGCCAGCAGCCCCGAGGGACTACCTCAAGAGACCCAGTACTTC
>TRBJ2-6|-|-|TRBV12-3/TRBV12-4
CASTPVRAYSGANVLTF
TGTGCCAGCACTCCAGTAAGGGCCTACTCTGGGGCCAACGTCCTGACTTTC
>TRBJ2-2|TRBD2|few|TRBV2
CASTPSGAYTGELFF
TGTGCCAGCACCCCTAGCGGGGCATACACCGGGGAGCTGTTTTTT
>TRBJ2-1|TRBD2|-|TRBV7-2
CASSAGGIAGRNEQFF
TGTGCCAGCAGCGCCGGCGGGATAGCGGGACGCAATGAGCAGTTCTTC
>TRBJ1-1|-|-|TRBV6-6
CASNTQNTEAFF
TGTGCCAGCAACACTCAGAACACTGAAGCTTTCTTT
>TRBJ2-1|-|few|TRBV21-1
CASTSSVAGAGDNEQFF
TGTGCCAGCACGAGTAGCGTTGCGGGAGCGGGGGACAATGAGCAGTTCTTC
>TRBJ1-2|-|many|TRBV5-1
CASSPQGHGYTF
TGCGCCAGCAGCCCGCAGGGACACGGCTACACCTTC
>TRBJ2-1|-|many|TRBV5-5
CASSFSGVYNEQFF
TGTGCCAGCAGCTTTTCGGGCGTGTACAATGAGCAGTTCTTC
>TRBJ1-1|TRBD1|few|TRBV7-9
CASSLQQGGSEAFF
TGTGCCAGCAGCTTACAGCAGGGGGGGTCTGAAGCTTTCTTT
>TRBJ1-5|-|many|TRBV12-3/TRBV12-4
CASSLRGSNQPQHF
TGTGCCAGCAGTTTAAGGGGGAGCAATCAGCCCCAGCATTTT
>TRBJ2-7|TRBD1|-|TRBV10-3
CAISEFRQGGEQYF
TGTGCCATCAGTGAGTTCCGACAGGGTGGGGAGCAGTACTTC
>TRBJ2-5|-|few|TRBV6-5
CASSPEGGTQYF
TGTGCCAGCAGTCCGGAGGGAGGGACCCAGTACTTC
>TRBJ2-1|-|few|TRBV20-1
CSAGGTAEQFF
TGCAGTGCTGGTGGGACGGCTGAGCAGTTCTTC
>TRBJ2-7|TRBD2|few|TRBV5-1
CASSQTAGREGPEQYF
TGCGCCAGCAGCCAAACGGCGGGGCGGGAGGGCCCCGAGCAGTACTTC
>TRBJ2-1|-|many|TRBV11-1
CASSSFQGRNEQFF
TGTGCCAGCAGCTCCTTTCAGGGACGCAATGAGCAGTTCTTC
>TRBJ2-1|TRBD1|many|TRBV29-1
CSADKPSGTVFYNEQFF
TGCAGCGCCGATAAACCCTCCGGGACAGTCTTCTACAATGAGCAGTTCTTC
>TRBJ2-5|TRBD2|-|TRBV29-1
CSVSGTSGGRQETQYF
TGCAGCGTCTCCGGGACTAGCGGTGGTCGCCAAGAGACCCAGTACTTC
>TRBJ2-7|-|-|TRBV2
CASSEALRGPTSYEQYF
TGTGCCAGCAGTGAAGCGCTTCGGGGGCCAACCTCCTACGAGCAGTACTTC
>TRBJ1-1|TRBD1|few|TRBV12-3/TRBV12-4
CASRQTGVMNTEAFF
TGTGCCAGCAGGCAAACAGGGGTTATGAACACTGAAGCTTTCTTT
>TRBJ2-2|TRBD1|-|TRBV6-2/TRBV6-3
CASSSGTGVFGELFF
TGTGCCAGCAGCTCCGGGACAGGGGTATTCGGGGAGCTGTTTTTT
>TRBJ2-3|-|-|TRBV7-7
CASSLRDHTDTQYF
TGTGCTAGCAGCTTGAGGGATCACACAGATACGCAGTATTTT
>TRBJ2-5|-|few|TRBV5-1
CASSFRDPYEETQYF
TGCGCCAGCAGCTTCCGGGACCCTTACGAGGAGACCCAGTACTTC